What follows are 30 T cell receptor beta chains derived from one specimen sequenced in a study of tumor-infiltrating lymphocytes in primary liver carcinoma. TCR beta cDNA was prepared out of roughly 490 ng total RNA by means of a constant-region primer. Libraries covering TCR beta were generated through three nested multiplex PCR rounds (using a slightly modified ARM-PCR). Amplification in the first two PCR rounds was performed using TRBV1-TRBV30 forward primers and a C-beta reverse primer for approximately 10 cycles each. TCRdb re-called the multiplex PCR reads through MiXCR, storing one row per CDR3 protein. The table shows 310,000 or so distinct CDR3 sequences, with roughly three fifths occurring only once. The source of the blood RNA was unsorted whole blood, and germline DNA was extracted as well. Source material: peripheral blood. These receptors all come from a woman under 40 with primary liver carcinoma and hepatitis B virus infection.

The chain employs TRBV2 and TRBJ1-5; TRBD1 might be the D (6 bases). The V gene's germline CDR1 is SNHLY and CDR2 FYNNEI. This CDR3 comprises 16 residues. V gave up 2 bases and J gave up 0 bases, with 11 bases separating them. CDR3 loop: CASSEQTGLSNQPQHF. CDR3 in DNA: TGTGCCAGCAGTGAACAGACAGGTCTTAGCAATCAGCCCCAGCATTTT.

The V call is TRBV28, the J call TRBJ1-5; no clear D. The germline CDR1 and CDR2 sequences are MDHEN and SYDVKM. Trimming cost V 7 bases and J 4 bases, with 20 bases left between them. The CDR3 totals 16 residues. CDR3 in DNA: TGTGCCAGCACTGAAACCGTTTCAAAACTTAATCAGCCCCAGCATTTT. Amino acid sequence: CASTETVSKLNQPQHF.

This clonotype came up once. A read error may account for a junction end that differs from germline. The CDR3 here is CASSLQDTNTGELFF. The CDR3 DNA follows: TGTGCAAGCAGCCTACAGGATACGAACACCGGGGAGCTGTTTTTT. This chain connects TRBV11-2 to TRBJ2-2, with D possibly being TRBD1 (5 bases). CDR3 size: 15 residues. Per germline, CDR1 SGHAT and CDR2 FQNNGV.

A remark on this clonotype: One end of the junction fails to match germline, which may point to a read error. This chain links TRBV4-1 with TRBJ2-1; weak D call: TRBD1 (5 bases). CDR1 MGHRA and CDR2 YSYEKL come from the germline V gene. The CDR3 has 15 residues. Written as DNA, the CDR3 is TGCGCCAGCAGTCAAGGATACACAGGAGACCACGTTATAATCTTC. Its translation: CASSQGYTGDHVIIF.

Points on this clonotype: This sequence may be a read error, since a much larger clone differs from it by one base. V usage is TRBV12-3 or TRBV12-4 and J usage is TRBJ2-5; D ambiguous. CDR3 length: 14 amino acids. In DNA form, the CDR3 reads TGTGCCAGCAGTTTAATGGCTATCCAAGAGACCCATTACTTC. Translation: CASSLMAIQETHYF.

The chain has TRBV18 and TRBJ1-5; the match to TRBD1 covers 9 bases. CDR3 length: 15 residues. The J segment lost 4 bases and the V segment lost 6 bases, leaving 7 bases of the junction unmatched. Germline values: CDR1 KGHSH, CDR2 LQKENI. The CDR3 region is CASSLGTGPNQPQHF. The CDR3 DNA follows: TGTGCCAGCTCCCTTGGGACAGGGCCGAATCAGCCCCAGCATTTT.

This clonotype was seen a single time. The chain carries TRBV28 and TRBJ1-1; D remains ambiguous. Germline CDR1 MDHEN, CDR2 SYDVKM. CDR3 size: 12 residues. Trimming removed 3 bases at V and 9 bases at J, with 11 bases between. This chain's CDR3 is CASSFPDRKAFF. The CDR3 DNA is TGTGCCAGCAGTTTCCCGGATCGGAAAGCTTTCTTT. The variable domain in full, with the rest retrieved from reference TRBV28 and TRBJ1-1, is DVKVTQSSRYLVKRTGEKVFLECVQDMDHENMFWYRQDPGLGLRLIYFSYDVKMKEKGDIPEGYSVSREKKERFSLILESASTNQTSMYLCASSFPDRKAFFGQGTRLTVV.

This clonotype appeared a few times. One junction end disagrees with the germline gene, perhaps due to a read error. The chain couples TRBV12-3 or TRBV12-4 to TRBJ1-2; D is uncertain. The CDR3 has 15 residues. The CDR3 reads CASSLGWTANYGYTF. The CDR3 nucleotides are TGTGCCAGCAGCTTAGGCTGGACGGCTAACTATGGCTACACCTTC.

The V and J genes are TRBV12-3 or TRBV12-4 and TRBJ1-1; D unresolved. This CDR3 comprises 15 residues. Trimming stripped 6 bases from V and 1 base from J, with 15 bases between. The CDR3, as DNA: TGTGCCAGCAGCCCTTGGTTCAGCTGGAACACTGAAGCTTTCTTT. This gives the protein CASSPWFSWNTEAFF.

Comments on this clonotype: One end of the junction does not line up with germline, which may come from a read error. The chain has TRBV4-1 and TRBJ2-3; no firm D call. The CDR3 runs to 16 residues. CDR1 is MGHRA and CDR2 is YSYEKL in the germline V gene. The CDR3 sequence is CASCQDELGSTDTQYF. The CDR3 nucleotides are TGCGCCAGCTGCCAAGATGAGCTTGGCAGCACAGATACGCAGTATTTT.

On this clonotype: Possible read error: a much larger clone is one base away. The chain carries TRBV29-1 and TRBJ2-1; D not resolved. Trimming removed 8 bases from V and 9 bases from J, with 14 bases in between. The CDR3 runs 11 residues. Germline lookup yields CDR1 SQVTM and CDR2 ANQGSEA. The CDR3 sequence: CSIVKAGEQFF. CDR3 bases: TGCAGCATTGTGAAGGCAGGTGAGCAGTTCTTC.

Many counts were recorded for this clonotype. The J gene is TRBJ2-5, the V gene TRBV11-3; no reliable D call. Trimming stripped 1 base from V and 2 bases from J, with 5 bases between. The length of the CDR3 is 13 residues. Looked up from germline, CDR1 is SGHNT and CDR2 is YENEEA. The CDR3 DNA reads TGTGCCAGCAGCTTAGGACCTCAAGAGACCCAGTACTTC. This sequence encodes CASSLGPQETQYF.

This clonotype was recorded once. The chain joins TRBV14 to TRBJ1-1; 10 positions match TRBD1. The germline V gene encodes CDR1 SGHDN and CDR2 FVKESK. The CDR3 has 15 amino acids. V was clipped by 1 base and J by 4 bases; unmatched bases: 3. The CDR3 DNA follows: TGTGCCAGCAGCCAAGGGGGGACAGGGGTCACTGAAGCTTTCTTT. Amino acid sequence: CASSQGGTGVTEAFF.

Details on this clonotype: This could be a read error, since a much larger clone is one nucleotide away. This chain uses TRBV29-1 with TRBJ2-3, with D perhaps matching TRBD2 (5 bases). The germline V gene encodes CDR1 SQVTM and CDR2 ANQGSEA. The CDR3 runs to 14 residues. The V end was cut by 4 bases, the J end by 4 bases, with 15 bases between. The CDR3 region has the DNA TGCAGCGTTGCGAGGGCAGAAGCCCCAGATACGCAGTATTTT. It is translated as CSVARAEAPDTQYF.

As regards this clonotype: Since a much larger clone is just one base distant, this may be a read error. The V gene is TRBV12-3 or TRBV12-4, the J gene TRBJ1-4, with TRBD1 as a possible D gene (5 bases). V lost 5 bases to trimming and J lost 2 bases, with 21 bases between them. The CDR3 totals 18 residues. As DNA, the CDR3 is TGTGCCAGCAGTATGGGCCGGGACTACAGAGGGACTAATGAAAAACTGTTTTTT. Its translation: CASSMGRDYRGTNEKLFF.

This clonotype has a single count. A junction boundary mismatches the germline segment, possibly from a read error. V and J are TRBV5-6 and TRBJ2-1; TRBD2 matches 8 bases. The CDR3 has 16 residues. The V gene's germline CDR1 is SGHDT and CDR2 YYEEEE. CDR3 coding DNA: TGTGCCAGCAGCTTGCCTATCATAGCGGGAAACAATGAGCAGCTCTTC. It is translated as CASSLPIIAGNNEQLF.

The chain has TRBV7-3 and TRBJ2-3; tentative D call: TRBD2 (6 bases). Germline-derived CDR1 and CDR2 are SGHTA and FQGTGA. The CDR3 runs 16 residues. Deletions cut 6 bases from V and 9 bases from J, with 25 bases between. The CDR3 is CASRPLNGGARGTQYF. The CDR3 bases are TGTGCCAGCAGGCCCCTAAACGGCGGGGCCCGAGGCACGCAGTATTTT.

This clonotype was seen repeatedly, ten times or more. The V gene is TRBV6-2 or TRBV6-3, the J gene TRBJ2-1, with D possibly matching TRBD2 (6 bases). The CDR3 contains 14 residues. Deletions cut 6 bases from V and 9 bases from J, with 18 bases between. The germline gives CDR1 MNHEY, CDR2 SVGEGT. CDR3 protein: CASRTGTSYGEQFF. In DNA, the CDR3 is TGTGCCAGCAGAACCGGCACTAGCTACGGTGAGCAGTTCTTC.

This clonotype was recorded many times. This sequence joins TRBV6-5 and TRBJ2-3; tentatively, D is TRBD1 (5 bases). This CDR3 comprises 14 residues. CDR1 and CDR2 (germline): MNHEY, SVGAGI. V was shortened by 3 bases and J by 5 bases, with 12 bases between the two germline ends. The chain's CDR3 is CASSYKGIGDTQYF. CDR3 sequence (DNA): TGTGCCAGCAGTTATAAGGGGATAGGAGATACGCAGTATTTT.

As for this clonotype: One base away lies a much larger clone, so this may be a sequencing read error. As DNA, the CDR3 is TGCGCCAGCAGCTTGGCCAGCGGGAACACCGGGGACCTGTTTTTT. Protein: CASSLASGNTGDLFF. The rearrangement links TRBV5-1 to TRBJ2-2; 7 nucleotides agree with TRBD2. This CDR3 has 15 amino acids. CDR1 and CDR2 (germline): SGHRS, YFSETQ.

This chain uses TRBV24-1 with TRBJ2-1, with 7 bases aligning to TRBD1. Unmatched junction bases numbered 12, after V lost 10 bases and J lost 4 bases. The CDR3 sequence is 15 residues long. Per germline, CDR1 KGHDR and CDR2 SFDVKD. CDR3 loop: CATGHGAGGYNEQFF. The CDR3 bases are TGTGCCACGGGCCATGGGGCAGGGGGTTACAATGAGCAGTTCTTC.

Concerning this clonotype itself: Germline and junction disagree at one end, which may indicate a read error. This chain connects TRBV4-1 to TRBJ1-5; 9 nucleotides agree with TRBD1. The CDR3 spans 16 residues. Germline-derived CDR1 and CDR2 are MGHRA and YSYEKL. CDR3 in amino acids: CTSSQDLGTGTQPQHF. The CDR3 DNA sequence: TGCACCAGCAGCCAAGATTTAGGGACAGGGACTCAGCCCCAGCATTTT.

The V call is TRBV7-8, the J call TRBJ1-5; TRBD1 might be the D (6 bases). V was clipped by 5 bases and J by 5 bases, with 19 bases between them. The V gene's germline CDR1 is SGHVS and CDR2 FQNEAQ. The CDR3 has 16 residues. DNA of the CDR3: TGTGCCAGCAGCCCTCGCCAGGGGATCTTAGATCAGCCCCAGCATTTT. This gives the protein CASSPRQGILDQPQHF.

This clonotype has at least ten counts. The genes are TRBV11-1 and TRBJ2-1; D is unclear. The CDR3 extends over 12 amino acids. The germline V gene encodes CDR1 SGHAT and CDR2 FQDESV (reference sequence). V lost 4 bases and J 4 bases, leaving 5 bases between the germline ends. CDR3: CASSWGYNEQFF. CDR3 DNA: TGTGCCAGCAGCTGGGGATACAATGAGCAGTTCTTC.

Concerning this clonotype: Mismatch with germline at one junction end may stem from a read error. This rearrangement joins TRBV24-1 to TRBJ2-1, with 11 bases that match TRBD2. This CDR3 comprises 15 residues. In germline, CDR1 is KGHDR, CDR2 SFDVKD. CDR3 nucleotides: TGTACCACCTCAGTAGGGACTAGCGGATACAATGAGCAGTTCTTC. This codes for CTTSVGTSGYNEQFF.

A remark on this clonotype: This could be a read error, since a much larger clone is one nucleotide away. The chain links TRBV12-3 or TRBV12-4 to TRBJ1-1; tentatively, D is TRBD1 (5 bases). CDR3 length equals 13 residues. The CDR3 loop is CASSLTRGTEASF. CDR3 sequence (DNA): TGTGCCAGCAGTTTAACTCGGGGCACTGAAGCTTCCTTT.

The V call is TRBV5-1, the J call TRBJ2-7; D is perhaps TRBD1 (6 bases). CDR1 SGHRS and CDR2 YFSETQ come from the germline V gene. The V end lost 10 bases, the J end lost 6 bases, and 23 bases lay between the germline ends. The CDR3 sequence is 14 residues long. CDR3 residues: CARGPRTAILEQYF. The CDR3 nucleotides read TGCGCCCGCGGCCCTAGGACAGCGATTCTCGAGCAGTACTTC.

Points on this clonotype: A much larger clone lies a single base off, so this may be a read error. The chain carries TRBV12-3 or TRBV12-4 and TRBJ2-7; 8 nucleotides line up with TRBD2. The CDR3 sequence is 14 residues long. The CDR3: CTSSLRREAYEQYF. The CDR3 nucleotides read TGTACCAGCAGTTTACGGCGGGAGGCCTACGAGCAGTACTTC.

This clonotype has just a few counts. This rearrangement joins TRBV6-1 to TRBJ2-5; no clear D gene. V lost 5 bases, J lost 2 bases, and 12 bases lay in between. The CDR3 totals 14 residues. Germline lookup yields CDR1 MNHNS and CDR2 SASEGT. The CDR3 loop reads CASSSRVLQETQYF. The CDR3 bases are TGTGCCAGCAGTTCCCGGGTCTTACAAGAGACCCAGTACTTC.

As concerns this clonotype: Sequence at one end of the junction differs from germline and may be a read error. The chain employs TRBV6-2 or TRBV6-3 and TRBJ2-7, with TRBD2 identical over 9 bases. Germline CDR1 is MNHEY and CDR2 is SVGEGT. This CDR3 is 14 amino acids long. This CDR3 reads CDSSPGGRVYEQYF. The CDR3 bases are TGTGACAGCAGTCCCGGCGGGAGGGTCTACGAGCAGTACTTC.